The source of this T cell receptor beta chain is a study of T cell responses to AZD1222 COVID-19 vaccine. This clone was recorded only once. Its antigen is undetermined. Profiling relied on immunoSEQ multiplex PCR, and the TCRdb table lists in-frame clones only, not all of them. The data hold some 280,000 clones, with 90% to 95% observed a single time. Study outcomes and limitations: Spike-specific TCR breadth and depth went up after people got two AZD1222 doses.

Per germline, CDR1 SEHNR and CDR2 FQNEAQ (reference sequence). V dropped 0 bases and J dropped 0 bases, with 19 bases sitting between them. The CDR3 contains 19 residues. This sequence joins TRBV7-9 and TRBJ2-3; no reliable D call. This clonotype originated in an adult who received the AZD1222 COVID-19 vaccine. Sequenced here: peripheral blood, sampled 28 days after the second AZD1222 dose. The CDR3 sequence is CASSLADPLTQFSTDTQYF. Here the CDR3 DNA reads TGTGCCAGCAGCTTAGCGGACCCCTTGACTCAATTTAGCACAGATACGCAGTATTTT.